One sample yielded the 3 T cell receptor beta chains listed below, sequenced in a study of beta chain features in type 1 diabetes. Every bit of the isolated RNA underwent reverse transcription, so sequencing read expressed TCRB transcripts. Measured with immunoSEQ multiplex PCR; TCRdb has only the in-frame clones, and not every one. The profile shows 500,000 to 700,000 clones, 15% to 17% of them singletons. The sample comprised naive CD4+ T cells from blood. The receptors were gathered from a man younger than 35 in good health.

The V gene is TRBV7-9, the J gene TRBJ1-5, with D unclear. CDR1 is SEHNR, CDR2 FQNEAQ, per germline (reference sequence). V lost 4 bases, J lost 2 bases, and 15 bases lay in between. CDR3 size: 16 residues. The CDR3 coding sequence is TGTGCCAGCAGCTCGACCTACGGATTGGGCAATCAGCCCCAGCATTTT. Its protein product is CASSSTYGLGNQPQHF.

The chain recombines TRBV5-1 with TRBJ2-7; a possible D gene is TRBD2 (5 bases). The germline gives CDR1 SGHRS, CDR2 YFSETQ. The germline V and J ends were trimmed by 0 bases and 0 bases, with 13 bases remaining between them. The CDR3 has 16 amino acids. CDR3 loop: CASSLVRGRSSYEQYF. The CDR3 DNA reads TGCGCCAGCAGCTTGGTCCGTGGGAGAAGCTCCTACGAGCAGTACTTC.

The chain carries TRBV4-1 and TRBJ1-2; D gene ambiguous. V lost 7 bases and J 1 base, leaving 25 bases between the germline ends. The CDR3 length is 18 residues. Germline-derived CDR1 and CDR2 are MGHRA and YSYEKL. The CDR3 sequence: CASTYFPLGWSYNYGYTF. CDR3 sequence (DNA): TGCGCCAGCACCTATTTCCCCCTAGGCTGGTCCTATAACTATGGCTACACCTTC.